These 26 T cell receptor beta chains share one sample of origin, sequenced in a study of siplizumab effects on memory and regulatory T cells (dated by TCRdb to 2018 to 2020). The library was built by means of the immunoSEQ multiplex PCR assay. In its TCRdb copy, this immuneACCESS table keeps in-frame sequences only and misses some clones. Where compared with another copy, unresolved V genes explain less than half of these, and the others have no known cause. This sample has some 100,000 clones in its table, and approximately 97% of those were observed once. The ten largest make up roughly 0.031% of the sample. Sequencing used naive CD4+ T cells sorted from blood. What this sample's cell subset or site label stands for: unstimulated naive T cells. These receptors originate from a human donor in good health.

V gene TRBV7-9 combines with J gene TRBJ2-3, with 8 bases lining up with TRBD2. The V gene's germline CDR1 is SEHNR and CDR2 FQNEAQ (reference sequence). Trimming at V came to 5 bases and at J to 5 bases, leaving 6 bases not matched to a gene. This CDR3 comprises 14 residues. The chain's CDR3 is CASSRGGLGDTQYF. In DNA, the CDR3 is TGTGCCAGCAGCCGGGGGGGCCTGGGAGATACGCAGTATTTT.

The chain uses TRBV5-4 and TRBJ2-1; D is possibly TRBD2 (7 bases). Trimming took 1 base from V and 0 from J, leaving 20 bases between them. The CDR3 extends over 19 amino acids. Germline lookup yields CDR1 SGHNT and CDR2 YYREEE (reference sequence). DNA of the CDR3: TGTGCCAGCAGCTTGTCGGTTAGGCAGGGGAGGGTCTCCTACAATGAGCAGTTCTTC. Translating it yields CASSLSVRQGRVSYNEQFF.

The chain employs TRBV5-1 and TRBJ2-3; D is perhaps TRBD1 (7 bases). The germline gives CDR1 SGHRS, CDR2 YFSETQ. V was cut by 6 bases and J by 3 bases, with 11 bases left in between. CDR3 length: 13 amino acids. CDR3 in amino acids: CASTAGQTDTQYF. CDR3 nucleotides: TGCGCCAGCACCGCGGGACAGACAGATACGCAGTATTTT.

The CDR3 nucleotides read TGTGCCTGGAGTGTACTATCGTGGGCTAGGGATGGCTACACCTTC. Amino acid sequence: CAWSVLSWARDGYTF. The rearrangement joins TRBV30 to TRBJ1-2; the D is unclear. Germline values: CDR1 GTSNPN, CDR2 SVGIG (reference sequence). The V end was cut by 0 bases, the J end by 6 bases, with 17 bases between. The CDR3 runs 15 residues.

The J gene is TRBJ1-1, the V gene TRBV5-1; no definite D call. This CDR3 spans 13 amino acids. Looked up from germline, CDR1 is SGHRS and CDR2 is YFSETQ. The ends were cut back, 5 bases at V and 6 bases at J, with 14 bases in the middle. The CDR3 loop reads CASSPAGWPEAFF. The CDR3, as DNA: TGCGCCAGCAGTCCAGCGGGCTGGCCTGAAGCTTTCTTT.

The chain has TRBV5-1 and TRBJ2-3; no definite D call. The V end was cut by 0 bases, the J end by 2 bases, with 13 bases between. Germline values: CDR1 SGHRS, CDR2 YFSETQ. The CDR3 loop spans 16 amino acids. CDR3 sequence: CASSLGLQSITDTQYF. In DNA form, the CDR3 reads TGCGCCAGCAGCTTGGGACTCCAAAGTATCACAGATACGCAGTATTTT.

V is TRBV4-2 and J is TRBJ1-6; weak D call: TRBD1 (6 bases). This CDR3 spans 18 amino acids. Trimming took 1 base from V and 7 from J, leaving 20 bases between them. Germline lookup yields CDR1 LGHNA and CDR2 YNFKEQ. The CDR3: CASSQGRGPGLENSPLHF. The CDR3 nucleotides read TGTGCCAGCAGCCAAGGACGGGGGCCCGGTCTGGAAAATTCACCCCTCCACTTT.

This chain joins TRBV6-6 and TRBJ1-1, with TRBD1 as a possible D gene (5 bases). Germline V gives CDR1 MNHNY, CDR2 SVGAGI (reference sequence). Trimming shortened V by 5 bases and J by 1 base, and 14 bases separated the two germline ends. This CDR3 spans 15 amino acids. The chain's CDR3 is CASSRTLNTNTEAFF. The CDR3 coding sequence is TGTGCCAGCAGTAGGACACTTAACACGAACACTGAAGCTTTCTTT.

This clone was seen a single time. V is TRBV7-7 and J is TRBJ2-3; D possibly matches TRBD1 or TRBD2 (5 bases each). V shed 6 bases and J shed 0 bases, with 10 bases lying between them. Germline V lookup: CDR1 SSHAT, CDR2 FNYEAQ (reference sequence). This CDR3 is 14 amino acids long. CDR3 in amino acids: CASSPGPSTDTQYF. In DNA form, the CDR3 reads TGTGCCAGCAGTCCGGGACCTAGCACAGATACGCAGTATTTT.

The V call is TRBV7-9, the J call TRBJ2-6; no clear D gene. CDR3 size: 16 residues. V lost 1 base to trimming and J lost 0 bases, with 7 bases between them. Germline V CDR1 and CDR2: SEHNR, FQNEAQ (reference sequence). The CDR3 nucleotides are TGTGCCAGCAGCTTAGAATTGGGCTCTGGGGCCAACGTCCTGACTTTC. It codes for CASSLELGSGANVLTF. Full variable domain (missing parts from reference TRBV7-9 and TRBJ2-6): DTGVSQNPRHKITKRGQNVTFRCDPISEHNRLYWYRQTLGQGPEFLTYFQNEAQLEKSRLLSDRFSAERPKGSFSTLEIQRTEQGDSAMYLCASSLELGSGANVLTFGAGSRLTVL.

The DNA of the CDR3 is TGTGCCAGCAGTCAGGGGACTCCTCGGGCCCTCCACTTT. Its translation is CASSQGTPRALHF. The rearrangement joins TRBV6-5 to TRBJ1-6; possibly TRBD1 for D (6 bases). The V gene lost 5 bases and the J gene lost 14 bases, with 16 bases spanning the gap. The CDR3 sequence is 13 residues long. Germline loops: CDR1 MNHEY, CDR2 SVGAGI.

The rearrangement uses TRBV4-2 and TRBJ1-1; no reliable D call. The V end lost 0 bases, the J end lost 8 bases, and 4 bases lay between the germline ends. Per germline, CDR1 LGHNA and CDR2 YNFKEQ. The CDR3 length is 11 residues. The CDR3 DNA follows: TGTGCCAGCAGCCAAGATTGGGAAGCTTTCTTT. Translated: CASSQDWEAFF.

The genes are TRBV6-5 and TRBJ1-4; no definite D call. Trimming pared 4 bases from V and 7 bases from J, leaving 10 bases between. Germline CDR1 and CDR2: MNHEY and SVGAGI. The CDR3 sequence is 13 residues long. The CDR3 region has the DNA TGTGCCAGCAGTTCGCGGACGGTTGAAAAACTGTTTTTT. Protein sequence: CASSSRTVEKLFF.

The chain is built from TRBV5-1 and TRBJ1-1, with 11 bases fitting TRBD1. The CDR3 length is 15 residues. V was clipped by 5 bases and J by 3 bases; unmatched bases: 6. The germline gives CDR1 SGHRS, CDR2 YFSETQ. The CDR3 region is CASRPGTGGDTEAFF. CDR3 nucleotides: TGCGCCAGCAGACCCGGGACAGGGGGGGACACTGAAGCTTTCTTT.

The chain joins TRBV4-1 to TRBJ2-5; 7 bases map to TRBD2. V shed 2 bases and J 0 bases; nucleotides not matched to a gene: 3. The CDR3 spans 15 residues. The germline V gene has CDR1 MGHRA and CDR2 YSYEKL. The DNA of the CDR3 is TGCGCCAGCAGCCAAACTAGCGTATACCAAGAGACCCAGTACTTC. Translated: CASSQTSVYQETQYF.

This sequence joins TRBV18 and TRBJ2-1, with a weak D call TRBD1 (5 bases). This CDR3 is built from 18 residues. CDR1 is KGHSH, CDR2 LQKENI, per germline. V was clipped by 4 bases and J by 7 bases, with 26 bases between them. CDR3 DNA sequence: TGTGCCAGCTCACTCCCCGGTTGGGAACCCCAAGGGGTGAATGAGCAGTTCTTC. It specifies CASSLPGWEPQGVNEQFF.

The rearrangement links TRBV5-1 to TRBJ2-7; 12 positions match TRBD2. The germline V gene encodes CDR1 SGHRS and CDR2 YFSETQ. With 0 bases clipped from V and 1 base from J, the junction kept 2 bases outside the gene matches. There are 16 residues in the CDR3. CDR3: CASSLGTSGGSYEQYF. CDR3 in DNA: TGCGCCAGCAGCTTGGGCACTAGCGGGGGGTCCTACGAGCAGTACTTC.

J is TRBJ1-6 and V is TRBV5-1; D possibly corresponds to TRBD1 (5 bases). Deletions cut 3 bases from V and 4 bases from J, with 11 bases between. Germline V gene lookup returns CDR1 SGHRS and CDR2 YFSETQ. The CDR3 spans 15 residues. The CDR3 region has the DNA TGCGCCAGCAGCTCCGGGGGGATGTATAATTCACCCCTCCACTTT. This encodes CASSSGGMYNSPLHF.

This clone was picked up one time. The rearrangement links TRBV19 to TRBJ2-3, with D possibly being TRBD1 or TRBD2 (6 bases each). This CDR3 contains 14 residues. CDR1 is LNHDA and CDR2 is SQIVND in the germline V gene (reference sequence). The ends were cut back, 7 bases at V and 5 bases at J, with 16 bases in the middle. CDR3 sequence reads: CASINSGGGDTQYF. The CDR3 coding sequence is TGTGCCAGTATAAATAGCGGAGGGGGAGATACGCAGTATTTT. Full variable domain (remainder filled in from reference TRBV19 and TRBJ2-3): DGGITQSPKYLFRKEGQNVTLSCEQNLNHDAMYWYRQDPGQGLRLIYYSQIVNDFQKGDIAEGYSVSREKKESFPLTVTSAQKNPTAFYLCASINSGGGDTQYFGPGTRLTVL.

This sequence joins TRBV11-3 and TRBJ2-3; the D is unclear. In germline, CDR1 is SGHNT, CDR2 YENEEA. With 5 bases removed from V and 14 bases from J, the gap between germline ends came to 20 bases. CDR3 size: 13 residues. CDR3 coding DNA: TGTGCCAGCAGCCAAAAGAACGGGCTGCCCGTGTATTTT. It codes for CASSQKNGLPVYF.

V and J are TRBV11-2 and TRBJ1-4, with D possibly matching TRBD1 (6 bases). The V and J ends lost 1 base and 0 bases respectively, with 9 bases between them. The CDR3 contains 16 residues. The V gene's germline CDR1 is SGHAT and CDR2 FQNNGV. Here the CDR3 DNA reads TGTGCCAGCAGCTTAGTTGGGACAACAACTAATGAAAAACTGTTTTTT. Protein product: CASSLVGTTTNEKLFF.

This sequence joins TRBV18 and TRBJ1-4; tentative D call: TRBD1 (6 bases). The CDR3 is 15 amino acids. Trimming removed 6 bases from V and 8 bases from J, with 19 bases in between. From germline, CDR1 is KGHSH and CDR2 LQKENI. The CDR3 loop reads CASSPDRPPLEKLFF. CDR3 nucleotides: TGTGCCAGCTCGCCCGACAGGCCCCCCTTGGAAAAACTGTTTTTT.

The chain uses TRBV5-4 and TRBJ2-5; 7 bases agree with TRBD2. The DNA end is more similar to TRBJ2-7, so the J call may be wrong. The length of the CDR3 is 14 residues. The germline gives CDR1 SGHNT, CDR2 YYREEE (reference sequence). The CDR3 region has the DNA TGTGCCAGCAGCTCGGGAGGAACCAACTACGAGCAGTACTTC. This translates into CASSSGGTNYEQYF.

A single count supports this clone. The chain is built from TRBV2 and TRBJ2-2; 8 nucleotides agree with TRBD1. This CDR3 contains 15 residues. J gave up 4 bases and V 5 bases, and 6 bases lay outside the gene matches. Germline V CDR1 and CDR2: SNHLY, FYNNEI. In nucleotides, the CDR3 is TGTGCCAGCAGTAAGCAGGGGGCCCGCACCGGGGAGCTGTTTTTT. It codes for CASSKQGARTGELFF.

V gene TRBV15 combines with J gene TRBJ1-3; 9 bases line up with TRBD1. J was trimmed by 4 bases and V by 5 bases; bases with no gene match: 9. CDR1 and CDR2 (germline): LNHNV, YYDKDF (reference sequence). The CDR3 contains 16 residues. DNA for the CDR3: TGTGCCACCAGCCCCATCGGGACAGGGTTAGGAAACACCATATATTTT. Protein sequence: CATSPIGTGLGNTIYF.

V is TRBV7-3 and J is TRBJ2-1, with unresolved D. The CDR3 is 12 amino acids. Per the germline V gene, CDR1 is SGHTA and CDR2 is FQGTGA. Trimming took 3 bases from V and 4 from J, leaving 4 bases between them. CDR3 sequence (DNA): TGTGCCAGCAGCTTGGGTTACAATGAGCAGTTCTTC. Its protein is CASSLGYNEQFF.